This T cell receptor beta chain stems from a study of cytomegalovirus exposure and HLA in healthy donors. Overall study findings and caveats: A later analysis appeared to link common viral pathogens to several of the most significant clusters. CMV serostatus was the only immune exposure information that was available. Across donors, presence/absence analyses took sequencing depth to be roughly uniform.

The CDR3 sequence is 12 residues long. Trimming stripped 3 bases from V and 5 bases from J, with 10 bases between. Germline-derived CDR1 and CDR2 are SQVTM and ANQGSEA. For this clone: Its antigen is as yet unknown.

A multiplex PCR was run with 60 Vbeta primers and 13 Jbeta primers. Clones were sequenced by immunoSEQ multiplex PCR, and TCRdb holds only the in-frame ones, with some missing. Of approximately 170,000 clones listed, roughly four fifths were seen once; the top ten hold about 1.9%. The source is a woman in her twenties or thirties in good health and CMV-seropositive. The chain carries TRBV29-1 and TRBJ2-5; D perhaps matches TRBD2 (5 bases). Specimen: PBMCs. The CDR3 nucleotides are TGCAGCGTTGAGCCCGGGATTGAGACCCAGTACTTC. This codes for CSVEPGIETQYF.